Listed below are T cell receptor beta chains from one sample, sequenced in a study of CD8+CD57+ T cells in acquired aplastic anemia. TCRdb re-called the reads through MiXCR, storing one row per CDR3 protein. Altogether approximately 200,000 distinct CDR3 sequences are present, roughly 45% being singletons, with the ten largest covering approximately 20%. Sequencing used sorted CD4+, CD8+, or CD8+CD57+ T cells (not recorded which) from PBMCs. The receptors originated from a human donor with aplastic anemia. Both conserved end residues are part of each CDR3.

v_call	j_call	cdr3_aa
TRBV5-1	TRBJ2-3	CASSFTGQTTDTQYF
TRBV4-1	TRBJ1-1	CASSSPDRGAPDEAFF
TRBV18	TRBJ1-5	CASSPSQGGQPQHF
TRBV6-5	TRBJ2-1	CASRGQGAEQFF
TRBV15	-	CATSRETGLGETQYF
TRBV19	TRBJ1-2	CASSSGVPSGGYTF
TRBV10-1	TRBJ1-4	CASSQDREEGEKLFF
TRBV7-9	TRBJ1-6	CASSLGPHRSRGSPLHF
TRBV27	TRBJ2-5	CASSPSYRVGMETQYF
TRBV2	TRBJ1-2	CASRGNRGTNYGYTF
TRBV2	TRBJ1-1	CASTGQGSNTEAFF
TRBV19	TRBJ1-4	CASRQGLTNEKLFF
TRBV6-2/TRBV6-3	TRBJ1-6	CASAGQGSSPLHF
TRBV12-3/TRBV12-4	TRBJ1-5	CASSFASGTGGVNQPQHF
TRBV7-2	TRBJ1-2	CASSLARESGYTF
TRBV12-3/TRBV12-4	TRBJ2-5	CASSGDRGGETQYF
TRBV28	TRBJ1-6	CASSPREGLHF
TRBV6-5	TRBJ1-5	CASRQGIGNQPQHF
TRBV2	TRBJ2-7	CASKRGIEQYF
TRBV11-2	TRBJ2-6	CASSRRTGANVLTF
TRBV2	TRBJ2-7	CASRVLAVHEQYF
TRBV6-1	TRBJ2-3	CASVTATSTDTQYF
TRBV29-1	TRBJ2-6	CSVYWTSGSSSGANVLTF
TRBV5-1	TRBJ2-1	CASSLDVGSHNEQFF
TRBV7-2	TRBJ1-4	CASSLDTGAEEKLFF
TRBV2	TRBJ2-4	CASSKGVIGGAKNIQYF
TRBV5-5	TRBJ1-1	CAISQDGAGGRAEAFF
TRBV7-2	TRBJ2-7	CASSLGPVNEQYF
TRBV20-1	TRBJ2-1	CSATDRAGNEQFF